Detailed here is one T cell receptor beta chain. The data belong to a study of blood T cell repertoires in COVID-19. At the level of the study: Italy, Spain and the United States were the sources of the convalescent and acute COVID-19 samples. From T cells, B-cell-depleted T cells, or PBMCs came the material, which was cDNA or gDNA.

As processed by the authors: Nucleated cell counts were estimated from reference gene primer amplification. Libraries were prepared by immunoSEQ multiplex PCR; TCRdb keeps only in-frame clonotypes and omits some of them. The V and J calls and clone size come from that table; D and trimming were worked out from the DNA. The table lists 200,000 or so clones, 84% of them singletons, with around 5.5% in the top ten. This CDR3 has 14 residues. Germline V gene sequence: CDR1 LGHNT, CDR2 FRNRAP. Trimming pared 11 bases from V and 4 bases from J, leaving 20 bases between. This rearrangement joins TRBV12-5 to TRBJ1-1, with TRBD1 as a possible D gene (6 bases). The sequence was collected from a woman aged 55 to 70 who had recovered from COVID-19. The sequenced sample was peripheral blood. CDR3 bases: TGTGCTGCCTCTGGGACAACCGGTGGCACTGAAGCTTTCTTT. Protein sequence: CAASGTTGGTEAFF.